This TCR beta chain was obtained from a study of Graves' ophthalmopathy and Graves' hyperthyroidism. Presentation of ophthalmopathy in the donors involved moderate-to-severe activity, CAS ≥3, NOSPECS ≥4 and a duration under 3 months. Researchers turned away patients with other autoimmune diseases, uncontrolled infections, pregnancy or lactation. PBMCs originated in more than 7.5 ml of fresh peripheral blood. Germline V gene data show CDR1 as SGDLS and CDR2 as YYNGEE. The CDR3 is 13 residues long. This clonotype occurred many times. A junction boundary mismatches the germline segment, possibly from a read error. Investigators amplified TCR beta CDR3 regions from RNA transcripts. The authors performed first-round RT-PCR with HTBI primers and then a second-round multiplex PCR. Using its own MiXCR run on the multiplex PCR reads, TCRdb lists one record per CDR3 protein. The table includes approximately 500,000 distinct CDR3 sequences, over 13% detected once.

The chain joins TRBV9 to TRBJ2-7; D is ambiguous. Sequenced: blood. This TCR came from a woman aged 25 to 39 with Graves' ophthalmopathy. The CDR3 nucleotides are TGTGCCAGCAGTGTAGGAAGCTCCTACGAGCAGTACTTC. This encodes CASSVGSSYEQYF.